This T cell receptor (beta chain) was found in a study of blood T cell repertoires in COVID-19 (dated by TCRdb to the early 2020s). For context, the study as a whole: Samples from collaborators originated in the United States, Italy and Spain and spanned both the acute and convalescent phases of COVID-19. The prospective study material was composed of cDNA or gDNA derived from T cells, B-cell-depleted T cells, or PBMCs. Deeply sampled blood TCRbeta repertoires from subjects exposed to, actively infected with, or recovered from COVID-19 were included in the dataset. The repertoires were released in a freely available public database intended as a resource for research on the immune response to SARS-CoV-2. Samples came from the ongoing ImmuneRACE study (first 160 participants) plus 1,254 subjects from 6 global collaborators. The sample metadata nearly always contained a de-identified subject ID, COVID-19 status, age in years and sex. Where available, HLA class I and class II types were taken from metadata supplied by the sample provider and were not determined by assay-based typing. Paper-wide results and their limitations: Clinical and demographic metadata were provided uncurated, with the amount varying by source and participant.

Turning to this clone: Its recognized antigen is unknown. Per-base quality was not reported, and no clone a single base away is much larger than it.

From its cysteine to its phenylalanine, the CDR3 spans 19 amino acids. The only DNA kept is the CDR3, 57 bases in frame from the first base. Looking up the germline V gene yields CDR1 KGHSH and CDR2 LQKENI. The germline V end is reduced by 4 bases and the J end by 6 bases; junction bases left unmatched: 18. The immunoSEQ Assay, a bias-controlled multiplex PCR, was used to amplify TCRbeta CDR3 regions from genomic DNA. As for the original processing: The number of nucleated cells in each sample was estimated from the amplification of reference gene primers within the assay. Sequence reads were collapsed and filtered to measure the absolute abundance of every unique TCRbeta CDR3 rearrangement. For each sample, productive Simpson clonality was calculated by taking the square root of Simpson's diversity index across productive rearrangements. Here the immuneACCESS table is served through TCRdb, limited to in-frame sequences with V and J called. Missing clones are a known gap in these copies; in checked studies unresolved V genes cover under half, and the rest lacks a known reason. V, J and clone size were drawn from that table, and D and trimming were deduced from the DNA. This sample comprises 65,000 to 95,000 clones, around four fifths of them detected only once. The ten largest make up over 15% of the sample.

Whole blood was collected in K2EDTA tubes by collaborating institutions according to the institutions' own protocols. For TCRbeta analysis, collaborators shipped samples in one of three forms: frozen whole blood, isolated PBMCs, or DNA extracted from either of those sample types. The sample taken for sequencing was peripheral blood. This TCR was sampled from a man older than 75 with active or convalescent COVID-19. This sequence uses TRBV18 and TRBJ2-1, with 10 junctional bases fitting TRBD1. The CDR3 sequence is CASSRADRGSSGGANEQFF. The DNA sequence reads TGTGCCAGCTCACGAGCGGACAGGGGGAGTAGCGGTGGGGCCAATGAGCAGTTCTTC.